This T cell receptor (beta chain) originates from a study of shared clonotypes between healthy human individuals (TCRdb year 2020). For the study in its entirety: A couple of women and three men aged 18 to 49 years were included in the cohort. For each donor, CD4 naive and CD4 memory were each given three plates, CD8 naive was given two plates, and CD8 memory was given one plate. The study deeply sequenced blood TCR repertoires of about five healthy adults to estimate repertoire size and the extent of clonotype sharing between individuals. Libraries were prepared and TCR repertoires were sequenced by different laboratories using diverse techniques, in order to increase sequencing depth and limit assay-specific biases. Between about 0.94 and 8.9 billion PBMCs per donor were obtained by leukapheresis. On the study overall, not on this receptor specifically: Naive subsets generally had larger estimated clonotype richness than memory subsets. Pairwise subsampling indicated that sequencing depth was expected to affect the degree of clonotype sharing among donors. Compared with non-shared clonotypes, clonotypes shared by all four sorted-subset donors had higher generation probabilities. Sampling was restricted to blood, and TCR repertoires in tissue are likely to differ from TCR repertoires in blood. When several donors were compared, the shared fraction of clonotypes was about 5.2% for naive CD4, 3.5% to 4% for naive CD8, 2% to 2.5% for memory CD4, and 0.4% for memory CD8. Rarefaction of sorted-subset datasets indicated incomplete sequencing despite the large sequencing depth. Because the study included a small number of donors, the genetic and exposure-history diversity represented was limited.

Healthy HIV-negative adults with no recently reported acute infections or vaccinations were included as donors. Only Caucasian adults living in Nashville, Tennessee, USA were represented among the donors. CD4+ T cells were enriched by magnetic negative selection; naive cells were then positively selected on CD45RA, and the negative fraction formed the memory subset. Blood was collected by leukapheresis, and PBMCs were isolated by Ficoll-Histopaque density gradient centrifugation and then cryopreserved in liquid nitrogen vapor phase. Purity and quantity of every magnetically sorted T cell population were checked by analytical flow cytometry. Genomic DNA was isolated from each sorted fraction and quantified by UV absorbance on a Nanodrop 2000c. Using the deep immunoSEQ assay, multiplex PCR amplified TCR CDR3 regions from genomic DNA. For each cell subset, the extracted genomic DNA was distributed evenly across all wells of several immunoSEQ 96-well plates, and each plate served as one replicate. For sorted subsets, about 210 ng of genomic DNA, equivalent to around 30,000 T cell genomes, went into each replicate PCR. The purified libraries were quantified using a Qubit 3.0 fluorometer, sized with a Bioanalyzer 2100, and then quantified again using the KAPA Library Quantification kit. Each immunoSEQ 96-well plate was sequenced on its own single-read 150-cycle Illumina NextSeq 550 flow cell. On the authors' methods: Because the immunoSEQ output included only junctional sequences and no quality scores, the filtering could not be the same as the filtering used for full-length reads. To assign V/J genes and CDR3, sequences were annotated against IMGT germline references using PyIR, a Python wrapper for IgBLAST v1.9. Reads were removed for weak V/J assignments (E-value above 1e-6), missing CDR3, stop codons, out-of-frame junctions, or ambiguous translated residues. V3J clonotypes were defined by identical inferred V gene, J gene, and CDR3 amino acid sequence. Percentage overlap between repertoires was calculated by dividing the number of shared unique clonotypes by the size of the smaller repertoire. Richness of each repertoire was evaluated using RTK rarefaction, the Chao1 estimator, and Recon v2.1 estimates of unobserved clonotypes. Generation probabilities were computed with OLGA for all TCRbeta clonotypes obtained by the gDNA method from several donors. TCRdb re-hosts the immuneACCESS table, in-frame sequences only. Its copies lack some clones; in the studies checked, an unresolved V gene accounts for under half of them, and the cause for the rest is not known. V and J calls plus clone size are reproduced from that table; the DNA served to infer D and trimming. Across this sample there are around 1.5 million clones, with around 98% seen only once. The top ten clonotypes cover roughly 0.45% of the sample.

Clipping removes 5 bases from V and 0 bases from J, with 5 as the unmatched junction base count. The CDR3 contains 15 residues, cysteine and phenylalanine counted. Only CDR3 DNA is held: 45 bases, read in frame from base 1. CDR1 and CDR2, looked up from the germline V gene, are SGHNT and YENEEA. As regards this clone: What this receptor recognizes is not known. Base qualities are missing; no much larger clone stands one base away.

The rearrangement combines TRBV11-3 with TRBJ2-7, with 9 bases in between that match TRBD1. The sample was naive CD4+ T cells sorted from blood. In light of the paper, this sample's cell subset or site label describes: CD45RA+ positively selected. The source is a man aged 25 to 45 in good health. CDR3 reads: CASSKGQGASYEQYF. The DNA sequence reads TGTGCCAGCAGCAAGGGACAGGGCGCCTCCTACGAGCAGTACTTC. The full variable domain, completed from the reference TRBV11-3 and TRBJ2-7 proteins outside the CDR3, reads EAGVVQSPRYKIIEKKQPVAFWCNPISGHNTLYWYLQNLGQGPELLIRYENEEAVDDSQLPKDRFSAERLKGVDSTLKIQPAELGDSAVYLCASSKGQGASYEQYFGPGTRLTVT.